One sample yielded the 16 T cell receptor beta chains listed below, sequenced in a study of blood T cell repertoires in COVID-19. The assay was immunoSEQ multiplex PCR, and TCRdb's table has in-frame clones only and misses some. The sample holds 220,000 or so clones, about 88% seen once. Sequencing used peripheral blood. These receptors were obtained from a woman aged 45-65 years with COVID-19, enrolled during active disease.

This clone was detected a few times. The chain joins TRBV11-2 to TRBJ2-7; D may be TRBD2 (7 bases). V was cut by 3 bases and J by 6 bases, with 18 bases left in between. This CDR3 spans 15 amino acids. Germline V gene sequence: CDR1 SGHAT, CDR2 FQNNGV. CDR3 DNA sequence: TGTGCCAGCAGCTTCGGGGGGCGATCCTGGGGCGAGCAGTACTTC. Amino acid sequence: CASSFGGRSWGEQYF.

V gene TRBV7-2 combines with J gene TRBJ1-1; D possibly corresponds to TRBD1 (5 bases). Trimming removed 4 bases at V and 5 bases at J, with 14 bases between. The CDR3 is made up of 14 amino acids. Germline V gene data show CDR1 as SGHTA and CDR2 as FQGNSA. The CDR3 here is CASSSLGGITEAFF. The CDR3 region has the DNA TGTGCCAGCAGCTCCCTCGGGGGGATTACTGAAGCTTTCTTT.

V usage is TRBV5-8 and J usage is TRBJ1-3; no reliable D call. This CDR3 is 15 amino acids long. Germline V gene data show CDR1 as SGHTS and CDR2 as YDEGEE. Trimming took 3 bases from V and 4 from J, leaving 14 bases between them. The chain's CDR3 is CASSSGMREGNTIYF. CDR3 DNA: TGTGCCAGCAGCTCCGGGATGCGCGAGGGAAACACCATATATTTT.

The V gene is TRBV7-6, the J gene TRBJ2-5, with unresolved D. The germline V gene encodes CDR1 SGHVS and CDR2 FNYEAQ. The CDR3 runs 13 residues. Trimming pared 5 bases from V and 1 base from J, leaving 8 bases between. The CDR3: CASSPNSQETQYF. CDR3 nucleotides: TGTGCCAGCAGCCCGAATAGCCAAGAGACCCAGTACTTC.

This chain connects TRBV24-1 to TRBJ1-3; D might be TRBD1 (6 bases). The CDR3 has 15 residues. The V and J ends lost 9 bases and 0 bases respectively, with 14 bases between them. Germline V gives CDR1 KGHDR, CDR2 SFDVKD. This CDR3 reads CATGPRGYSGNTIYF. The CDR3 coding sequence is TGTGCCACCGGGCCAAGGGGGTACTCTGGAAACACCATATATTTT.

The chain links TRBV6-5 to TRBJ1-1; 7 bases fit TRBD1. V lost 6 bases to trimming and J lost 0 bases; unmatched junction nucleotides: 4. The CDR3 has 14 residues. Germline CDR1 MNHEY, CDR2 SVGAGI. CDR3 nucleotides: TGTGCCAGCAGGACAGGGACGATGAACACTGAAGCTTTCTTT. As protein: CASRTGTMNTEAFF.

This sequence joins TRBV11-2 and TRBJ2-2; possible D gene TRBD1, 6 bases. Germline V gene data show CDR1 as SGHAT and CDR2 as FQNNGV. V was cut by 1 base and J by 4 bases, with 10 bases left in between. The CDR3 is 15 amino acids. The CDR3 nucleotides read TGTGCCAGCAGCTTAGTGGCCAGGGGCACCGGGGAGCTGTTTTTT. Amino acids: CASSLVARGTGELFF.

V usage is TRBV28 and J usage is TRBJ2-5; 7 bases agree with TRBD2. The CDR3 spans 13 residues. J gave up 6 bases and V 5 bases, and 6 bases lay outside the gene matches. CDR1 and CDR2 from the germline V gene are MDHEN and SYDVKM. The CDR3 bases are TGTGCCAGCAGTCCGGAGCGGGGCCAGACCCAGTACTTC. It is translated as CASSPERGQTQYF.

This clone was detected once. The V call is TRBV5-6, the J call TRBJ2-3; no clear D gene. This CDR3 has 15 residues. The germline gives CDR1 SGHDT, CDR2 YYEEEE. V lost 0 bases, J lost 4 bases, and 12 bases lay in between. CDR3 nucleotides: TGTGCCAGCAGCTTGGCCAATACGGGTCCAGATACGCAGTATTTT. As protein: CASSLANTGPDTQYF. Variable domain in full (rest from reference TRBV5-6 and TRBJ2-3): DAGVTQSPTHLIKTRGQQVTLRCSPKSGHDTVSWYQQALGQGPQFIFQYYEEEERQRGNFPDRFSGHQFPNYSSELNVNALLLGDSALYLCASSLANTGPDTQYFGPGTRLTVL.

This rearrangement joins TRBV19 to TRBJ2-5; perhaps TRBD2 as D (5 bases). V lost 5 bases to trimming and J lost 5 bases, with 21 bases between them. The germline gives CDR1 LNHDA, CDR2 SQIVND (reference sequence). The CDR3 is made up of 16 amino acids. The CDR3 sequence is CASSPWLEAPGETQYF. CDR3 DNA: TGTGCCAGTAGTCCCTGGTTGGAGGCCCCCGGGGAGACCCAGTACTTC.

This chain links TRBV7-2 with TRBJ2-5; 12 bases are shared with TRBD2. J lost 4 bases, V lost 5 bases, and 8 bases had no gene match. The CDR3 sequence is 16 residues long. The germline gives CDR1 SGHTA, CDR2 FQGNSA. This CDR3 is CASSTLAGGRRETQYF. The CDR3 region has the DNA TGTGCCAGCAGCACACTAGCGGGGGGACGGCGAGAGACCCAGTACTTC.

The V and J genes are TRBV7-3 and TRBJ2-1; 7 bases are a match to TRBD1. Germline CDR1 and CDR2: SGHTA and FQGTGA. The CDR3 runs to 15 residues. J was trimmed by 5 bases and V by 0 bases; bases with no gene match: 4. CDR3 loop: CASSLTGTANNEQFF. The CDR3 DNA reads TGTGCCAGCAGCTTAACCGGGACAGCGAACAATGAGCAGTTCTTC.

The rearrangement uses TRBV5-1 and TRBJ2-2; D gene ambiguous. Trimming removed 0 bases from V and 5 bases from J, with 2 bases in between. The CDR3 extends over 12 amino acids. Germline CDR1 reads SGHRS; CDR2 reads YFSETQ. The CDR3 here is CASSLATGELFF. The CDR3 region has the DNA TGCGCCAGCAGCTTGGCGACCGGGGAGCTGTTTTTT.

This clone was detected only once. The rearrangement joins TRBV20-1 to TRBJ2-3; 9 positions match TRBD2. J gave up 2 bases and V 3 bases, and 9 bases lay outside the gene matches. Per germline, CDR1 DFQATT and CDR2 SNEGSKA (reference sequence). The CDR3 consists of 16 residues. Here the CDR3 reads CSASLTAGGFTDTQYF. In DNA form, the CDR3 reads TGCAGTGCTAGTTTGACTGCGGGGGGGTTCACAGATACGCAGTATTTT.

The chain employs TRBV19 and TRBJ2-7; D is possibly TRBD1 (5 bases). This CDR3 has 11 residues. Trimming pared 7 bases from V and 13 bases from J, leaving 17 bases between. The V gene's germline CDR1 is LNHDA and CDR2 SQIVND (reference sequence). CDR3 sequence: CASMGPRVGYV. In DNA, the CDR3 is TGTGCCAGTATGGGCCCCAGGGTCGGATACGTC.

This chain joins TRBV5-6 and TRBJ1-6; D gene unclear. The germline V and J ends were trimmed by 4 bases and 14 bases, with 16 bases remaining between them. CDR1 and CDR2 (germline): SGHDT, YYEEEE. The CDR3 has 13 amino acids. The CDR3 DNA reads as TGTGCCAGCAGCCTACTGGAGGATGGGTCCCTCCACTTT. It is translated as CASSLLEDGSLHF.